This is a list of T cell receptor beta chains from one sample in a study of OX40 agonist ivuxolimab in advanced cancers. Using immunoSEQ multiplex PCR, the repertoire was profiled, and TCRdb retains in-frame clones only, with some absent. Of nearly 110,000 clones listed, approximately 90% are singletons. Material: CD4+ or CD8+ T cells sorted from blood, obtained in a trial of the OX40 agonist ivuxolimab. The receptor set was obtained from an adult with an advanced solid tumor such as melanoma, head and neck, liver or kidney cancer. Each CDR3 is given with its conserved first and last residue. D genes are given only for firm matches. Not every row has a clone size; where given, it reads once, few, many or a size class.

CASIDELGQATSGNTIYF,TGTGCCAGCATAGATGAGTTGGGACAGGCGACCTCTGGAAACACCATATATTTT,TRBV7-9,TRBD1,18,NA,TRBJ1-3
CASSQQGIGSYEQYF,TGCGCCAGCAGCCAACAGGGTATAGGCTCCTACGAGCAGTACTTC,TRBV4-3,NA,15,NA,TRBJ2-7
CASSPLPDEQFF,TGTGCCAGCAGCCCTCTTCCGGATGAGCAGTTCTTC,TRBV2,NA,12,NA,TRBJ2-1
CASSGQSSTDTQYF,TGTGCCAGCAGCGGACAGTCTAGCACAGATACGCAGTATTTT,TRBV2,NA,14,NA,TRBJ2-3
CAWRKGEGFYEQYF,TGTGCCTGGAGAAAGGGAGAGGGGTTCTACGAGCAGTACTTC,TRBV30,NA,14,NA,TRBJ2-7
CASSPNRVTYNEQFF,TGTGCCAGCTCACCCAACAGGGTTACCTACAATGAGCAGTTCTTC,TRBV18,NA,15,NA,TRBJ2-1
CASSFGWDRTENTIYF,TGTGCCAGCAGCTTTGGGTGGGACAGAACAGAAAACACCATATATTTT,TRBV12-1,NA,16,NA,TRBJ1-3
CASSLDGNGYTF,TGTGCCAGCAGCCTGGACGGGAATGGCTACACCTTC,TRBV9,NA,12,NA,TRBJ1-2
CASSVFSSGGPCPWPPDNEQFF,TGCGCCAGCAGTGTTTTTTCTAGCGGGGGGCCTTGTCCCTGGCCCCCAGACAATGAGCAGTTCTTC,TRBV10-1,TRBD2,22,NA,TRBJ2-1
CASSLDRGYEQYF,TGCGCCAGCAGCCTGGACAGGGGTTACGAGCAGTACTTC,TRBV5-1,TRBD1,13,NA,TRBJ2-7
CASSLSLAGGLNEQFF,TGCGCCAGCAGCTTGAGCCTAGCGGGGGGGCTTAATGAGCAGTTCTTC,TRBV5-1,TRBD2,16,once,TRBJ2-1
CASSQGTGGSPLHF,TGTGCCAGCAGCCAGGGGACAGGCGGTTCACCCCTCCACTTT,TRBV7-9,TRBD1,14,NA,TRBJ1-6
CASSLDFGAKNIQYF,TGTGCCAGCAGCTTAGATTTTGGGGCCAAAAACATTCAGTACTTC,TRBV7-2,NA,15,NA,TRBJ2-4
CAWSAPTGKQPQHF,TGTGCCTGGAGCGCCCCCACAGGGAAACAGCCCCAGCATTTT,TRBV30,NA,14,NA,TRBJ1-5
CASHAGTGRADTQYF,TGTGCCAGCCATGCCGGGACAGGACGTGCAGATACGCAGTATTTT,TRBV5-6,TRBD1,15,NA,TRBJ2-3
CASSLALGAGGTDTQYF,TGTGCCAGCAGCTTAGCCCTAGGAGCGGGAGGCACAGATACGCAGTATTTT,TRBV7-9,TRBD2,17,NA,TRBJ2-3
CASSPRTGENIQYF,TGTGCCAGTAGTCCGAGGACAGGGGAAAACATTCAGTACTTC,TRBV19,TRBD1,14,NA,TRBJ2-4
CASSLGRVGTDTQYF,TGTGCCAGCAGCTTGGGCCGGGTAGGGACAGATACGCAGTATTTT,TRBV9,NA,15,NA,TRBJ2-3
CASSSGTGVDEQYF,TGTGCCAGCAGCTCCGGGACAGGGGTTGACGAGCAGTACTTC,TRBV28,TRBD1,14,NA,TRBJ2-7
CASSSGGSNTEAFF,TGTGCCAGCAGTTCCGGGGGGTCTAACACTGAAGCTTTCTTT,TRBV28,NA,14,NA,TRBJ1-1
CASSLGGANTEAFF,TGTGCCAGCAGTCTGGGGGGCGCGAACACTGAAGCTTTCTTT,TRBV6-5,NA,14,NA,TRBJ1-1
CASISPGAGQNIQYF,TGTGCCAGCATATCACCCGGGGCAGGACAAAACATTCAGTACTTC,TRBV27,NA,15,NA,TRBJ2-4
CASRLPGPGSPLHF,TGTGCCAGCAGGCTCCCCGGGCCCGGATCACCCCTCCACTTT,TRBV28,NA,14,few,TRBJ1-6
CASEGETSSYNEQFF,TGTGCCAGCGAGGGGGAAACGAGCTCCTACAATGAGCAGTTCTTC,TRBV6-4,NA,15,NA,TRBJ2-1
CASLFEAVRNSPLHF,TGTGCCAGCCTTTTCGAAGCAGTGAGAAATTCACCCCTCCACTTT,TRBV2,NA,15,few,TRBJ1-6
CASSMIRAGTGELFF,TGTGCCAGTAGTATGATCAGGGCGGGGACCGGGGAGCTGTTTTTT,TRBV19,NA,15,NA,TRBJ2-2
CASSAPGETANYNEQFF,TGTGCCAGCAGTGCCCCGGGGGAGACCGCAAACTACAATGAGCAGTTCTTC,TRBV28,NA,17,NA,TRBJ2-1
CASRGTIPPTF,TGTGCCAGCAGGGGGACGATTCCCCCCACCTTC,TRBV28,NA,11,few,TRBJ1-2
CASKSASYTF,TGTGCCAGCAAATCCGCCAGCTACACCTTC,TRBV2,NA,10,once,TRBJ1-2
CASSSMTGTTSTDTQYF,TGCGCCAGCAGCTCTATGACCGGGACAACTAGCACAGATACGCAGTATTTT,TRBV5-1,NA,17,NA,TRBJ2-3
CASSLVQETQYF,TGTGCCAGCAGCTTAGTTCAAGAGACCCAGTACTTC,TRBV11-2,NA,12,NA,TRBJ2-5
CASSISRGVSYEQYF,TGTGCCAGTAGTATAAGTAGGGGCGTCTCCTACGAGCAGTACTTC,TRBV19,NA,15,NA,TRBJ2-7
CASSQATGSSYNEQFF,TGCGCCAGCAGCCAAGCAACCGGGAGCTCCTACAATGAGCAGTTCTTC,TRBV4-3,NA,16,NA,TRBJ2-1
CASRYRDRGIGGYTF,TGTGCCAGCCGGTATAGGGACAGGGGCATAGGTGGCTACACCTTC,TRBV6-5,TRBD1,15,NA,TRBJ1-2
CASSQPGGQETQYF,TGTGCCAGCAGCCAACCAGGGGGTCAAGAGACCCAGTACTTC,TRBV5-4,TRBD1,14,NA,TRBJ2-5
CASSLYSSLGEKLFF,TGTGCCAGCAGTTTATACTCTAGCTTAGGTGAAAAACTGTTTTTT,TRBV28,NA,15,NA,TRBJ1-4
CASSSEGAIWGYTF,TGTGCCAGCAGCTCAGAGGGGGCTATTTGGGGCTACACCTTC,TRBV5-4,TRBD1,14,NA,TRBJ1-2
CASSLPGQGTPNYGYTF,TGTGCCAGCAGCCTACCGGGACAGGGGACACCTAACTATGGCTACACCTTC,TRBV7-8,TRBD1,17,once,TRBJ1-2
CASSHGQGALLNEQFF,TGCGCCAGCAGCCACGGACAGGGGGCTCTACTCAATGAGCAGTTCTTC,TRBV4-1,TRBD1,16,NA,TRBJ2-1
CASSAGDRGGEQFF,TGTGCCAGCAGTGCTGGGGACAGGGGCGGTGAGCAGTTCTTC,TRBV6-1,TRBD1,14,once,TRBJ2-1